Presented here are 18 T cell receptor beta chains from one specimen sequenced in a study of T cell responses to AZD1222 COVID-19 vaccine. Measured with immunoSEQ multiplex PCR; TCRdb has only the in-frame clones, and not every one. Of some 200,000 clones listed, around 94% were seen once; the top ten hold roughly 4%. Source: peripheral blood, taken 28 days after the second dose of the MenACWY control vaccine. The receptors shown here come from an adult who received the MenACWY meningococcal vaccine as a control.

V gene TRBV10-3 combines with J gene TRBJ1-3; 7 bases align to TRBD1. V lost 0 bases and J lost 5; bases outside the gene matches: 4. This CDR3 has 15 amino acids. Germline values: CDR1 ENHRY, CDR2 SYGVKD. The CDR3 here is CAISESGTERNTIYF. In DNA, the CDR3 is TGTGCCATCAGTGAGTCTGGGACAGAGAGAAACACCATATATTTT.

CDR3 loop: CASSLVQAALDEAFF. CDR3 nucleotide sequence: TGTGCCAGCAGCTTAGTTCAAGCTGCGTTGGATGAAGCTTTCTTT. V and J are TRBV7-2 and TRBJ1-1; D unclear. The CDR3 contains 15 residues. The germline V gene encodes CDR1 SGHTA and CDR2 FQGNSA. The V and J ends lost 1 base and 7 bases respectively, with 16 bases between them.

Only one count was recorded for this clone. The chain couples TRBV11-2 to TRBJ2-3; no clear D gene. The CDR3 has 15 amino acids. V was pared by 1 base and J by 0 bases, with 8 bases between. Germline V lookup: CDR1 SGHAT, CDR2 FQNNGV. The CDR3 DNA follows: TGTGCCAGCAGCTTAGGGACCTCTAGCACAGATACGCAGTATTTT. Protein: CASSLGTSSTDTQYF.

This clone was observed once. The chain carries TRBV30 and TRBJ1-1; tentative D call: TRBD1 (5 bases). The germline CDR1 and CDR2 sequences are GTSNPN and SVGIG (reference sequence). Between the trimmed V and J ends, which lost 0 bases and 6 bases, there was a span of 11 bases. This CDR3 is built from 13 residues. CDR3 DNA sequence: TGTGCCTGGAGTGTACTAAGGGGCGCTGAAGCTTTCTTT. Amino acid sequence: CAWSVLRGAEAFF.

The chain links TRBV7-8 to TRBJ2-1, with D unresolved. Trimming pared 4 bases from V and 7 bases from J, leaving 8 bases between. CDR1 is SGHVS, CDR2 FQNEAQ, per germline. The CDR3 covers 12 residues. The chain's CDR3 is CASSWRGNEQFF. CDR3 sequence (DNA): TGTGCCAGCAGCTGGAGAGGAAATGAGCAGTTCTTC.

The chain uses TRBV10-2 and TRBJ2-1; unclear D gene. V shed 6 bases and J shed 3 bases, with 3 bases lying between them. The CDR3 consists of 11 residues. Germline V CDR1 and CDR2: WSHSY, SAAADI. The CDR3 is CASRFYNEQFF. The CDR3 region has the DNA TGCGCCAGCAGGTTCTACAATGAGCAGTTCTTC.

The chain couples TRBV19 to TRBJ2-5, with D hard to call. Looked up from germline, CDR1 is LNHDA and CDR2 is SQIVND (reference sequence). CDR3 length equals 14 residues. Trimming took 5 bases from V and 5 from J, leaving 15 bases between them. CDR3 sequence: CASSSPGRVETQYF. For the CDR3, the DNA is TGTGCCAGTAGTTCCCCGGGTAGGGTGGAGACCCAGTACTTC. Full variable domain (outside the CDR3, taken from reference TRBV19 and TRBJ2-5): DGGITQSPKYLFRKEGQNVTLSCEQNLNHDAMYWYRQDPGQGLRLIYYSQIVNDFQKGDIAEGYSVSREKKESFPLTVTSAQKNPTAFYLCASSSPGRVETQYFGPGTRLLVL.

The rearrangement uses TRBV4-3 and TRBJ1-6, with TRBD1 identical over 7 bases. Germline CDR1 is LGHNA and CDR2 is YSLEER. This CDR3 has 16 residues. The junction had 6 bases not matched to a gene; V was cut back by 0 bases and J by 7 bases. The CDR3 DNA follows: TGCGCCAGCAGCCAAGAGGTCGGCAGGGGGAATTCACCCCTCCACTTT. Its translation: CASSQEVGRGNSPLHF.

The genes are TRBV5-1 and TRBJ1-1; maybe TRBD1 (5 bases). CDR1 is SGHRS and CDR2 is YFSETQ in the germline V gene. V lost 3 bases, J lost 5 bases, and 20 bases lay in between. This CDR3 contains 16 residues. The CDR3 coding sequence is TGCGCCAGCAGCTCCCCAGAAGGGGCAGTACGGACTGAAGCTTTCTTT. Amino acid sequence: CASSSPEGAVRTEAFF.

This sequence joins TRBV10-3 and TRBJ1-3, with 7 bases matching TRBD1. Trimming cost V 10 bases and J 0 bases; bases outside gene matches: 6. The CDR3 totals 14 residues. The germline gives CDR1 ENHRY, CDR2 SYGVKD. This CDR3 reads CATGDSSSGNTIYF. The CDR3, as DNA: TGTGCCACAGGGGACAGTTCCTCTGGAAACACCATATATTTT.

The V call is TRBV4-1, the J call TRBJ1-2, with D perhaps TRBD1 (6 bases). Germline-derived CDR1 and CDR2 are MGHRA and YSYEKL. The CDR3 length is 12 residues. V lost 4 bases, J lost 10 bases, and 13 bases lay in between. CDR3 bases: TGCGCCAGCAGCCCGGACAGTCGGCTCTACACCTTC. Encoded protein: CASSPDSRLYTF.

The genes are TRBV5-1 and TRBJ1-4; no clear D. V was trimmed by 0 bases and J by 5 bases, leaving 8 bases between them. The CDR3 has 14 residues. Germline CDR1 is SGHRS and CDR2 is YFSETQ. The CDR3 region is CASSLERLNEKLFF. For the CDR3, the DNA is TGCGCCAGCAGCTTGGAGAGGCTAAATGAAAAACTGTTTTTT.

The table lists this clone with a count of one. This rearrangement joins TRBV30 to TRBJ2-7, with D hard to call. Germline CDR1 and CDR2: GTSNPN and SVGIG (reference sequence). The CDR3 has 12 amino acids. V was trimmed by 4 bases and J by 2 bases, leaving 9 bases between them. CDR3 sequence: CAWMQDAYEQYF. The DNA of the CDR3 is TGTGCCTGGATGCAGGACGCCTACGAGCAGTACTTC.

The chain's CDR3 is CASSLSPTAANYGYTF. The DNA for the CDR3 is TGTGCCAGCAGTTTATCGCCGACGGCCGCTAACTATGGCTACACCTTC. V gene TRBV27 combines with J gene TRBJ1-2; no reliable D call. The V gene lost 0 bases and the J gene lost 0 bases, with 11 bases spanning the gap. This CDR3 comprises 16 residues. Germline V gives CDR1 MNHEY, CDR2 SMNVEV (reference sequence).

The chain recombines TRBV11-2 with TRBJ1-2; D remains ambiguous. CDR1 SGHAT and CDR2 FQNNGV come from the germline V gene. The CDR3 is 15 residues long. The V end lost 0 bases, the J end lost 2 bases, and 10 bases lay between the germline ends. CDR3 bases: TGTGCCAGCAGCTTAGATGGGGTTCCCAACTATGGCTACACCTTC. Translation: CASSLDGVPNYGYTF.

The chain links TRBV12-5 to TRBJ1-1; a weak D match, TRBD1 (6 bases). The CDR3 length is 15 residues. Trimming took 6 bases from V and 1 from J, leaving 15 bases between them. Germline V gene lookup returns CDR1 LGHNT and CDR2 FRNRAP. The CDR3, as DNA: TGTGCTAGTGGGGGGACATTCGATGGGAACACTGAAGCTTTCTTT. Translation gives CASGGTFDGNTEAFF.

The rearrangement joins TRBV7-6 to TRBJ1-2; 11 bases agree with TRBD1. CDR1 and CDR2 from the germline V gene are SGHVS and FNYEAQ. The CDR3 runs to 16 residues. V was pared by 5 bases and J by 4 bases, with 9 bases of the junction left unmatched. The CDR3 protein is CASSPGQGALSYGYTF. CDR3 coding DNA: TGTGCCAGCAGCCCAGGACAGGGGGCGCTGAGCTATGGCTACACCTTC.

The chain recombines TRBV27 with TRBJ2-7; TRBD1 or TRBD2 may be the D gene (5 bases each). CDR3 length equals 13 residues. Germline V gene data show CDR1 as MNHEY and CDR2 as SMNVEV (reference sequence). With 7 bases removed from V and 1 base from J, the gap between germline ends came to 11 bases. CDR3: CASKRGMSYEQYF. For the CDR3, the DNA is TGTGCCAGCAAGAGGGGAATGTCCTACGAGCAGTACTTC.